This TCR beta chain was identified during a study of blood T cell repertoires in COVID-19. Study at large: Spain, Italy and the United States supplied samples that represented acute and convalescent COVID-19. From T cells, B-cell-depleted T cells, or PBMCs came the material, which was cDNA or gDNA.

Produced via immunoSEQ multiplex PCR; TCRdb's table is partial and in-frame only. The sample has fewer than 200,000 clones; over 75% are singletons. Germline assignment: CDR1 SGHAT and CDR2 FQNNGV. The CDR3 consists of 14 residues. V lost 5 bases, J lost 0 bases, and 2 bases stayed unmatched. The gene calls are TRBV11-2 and TRBJ1-1; TRBD1 aligns across 8 bases. The source of this sequence is a man aged 50 to 59 with acute or convalescent COVID-19. What was sequenced was peripheral blood. CDR3 loop: CASSGQGMNTEAFF. DNA of the CDR3: TGTGCCAGCAGCGGACAGGGTATGAACACTGAAGCTTTCTTT.